The clone carrying this T cell receptor (beta chain) was observed a handful of times. Antigen unknown. These data are taken from a study of regulatory T cells in long-lasting Graves disease. Overall study context: The study enrolled newly diagnosed Graves' patients on antithyroid drugs under 3 months.

The sample's time point: newly diagnosed GD, antithyroid drugs for less than 3 months. Extracted PBMC RNA gave rise to the TCR library. Combining iRepertoire HTBI primers with Arm-PCR of CDR3 regions, the authors built TCR beta libraries. TCRdb recomputed calls from the multiplex PCR reads with MiXCR, one row per CDR3 protein. The data hold 400,000 to 500,000 distinct CDR3 sequences, with about 17% observed a single time. Study-level results: Limited sample numbers may have lowered accuracy.

The data also belong to a second study, concerning T cells in Graves' hyperthyroidism and ophthalmopathy.

The sequenced sample was peripheral blood mononuclear cells (PBMCs), obtained at new diagnosis, from a patient treated with antithyroid drugs. The origin of this receptor is a woman in her twenties or thirties with Graves disease.

In nucleotides, the CDR3 is TGTGCCAGCAGCCAAGGGGGTAGGGAGTACTTC. Protein: CASSQGGREYF. J is TRBJ2-7 and V is TRBV14; D is ambiguous. Germline-derived CDR1 and CDR2 are SGHDN and FVKESK. Trimming pared 1 base from V and 11 bases from J, leaving 9 bases between. The length of the CDR3 is 11 residues. The complete variable domain, with remaining parts taken from reference TRBV14 and TRBJ2-7, reads EAGVTQFPSHSVIEKGQTVTLRCDPISGHDNLYWYRRVMGKEIKFLLHFVKESKQDESGMPNNRFLAERTGGTYSTLKVQPAELEDSGVYFCASSQGGREYFGPGTRLTVT.